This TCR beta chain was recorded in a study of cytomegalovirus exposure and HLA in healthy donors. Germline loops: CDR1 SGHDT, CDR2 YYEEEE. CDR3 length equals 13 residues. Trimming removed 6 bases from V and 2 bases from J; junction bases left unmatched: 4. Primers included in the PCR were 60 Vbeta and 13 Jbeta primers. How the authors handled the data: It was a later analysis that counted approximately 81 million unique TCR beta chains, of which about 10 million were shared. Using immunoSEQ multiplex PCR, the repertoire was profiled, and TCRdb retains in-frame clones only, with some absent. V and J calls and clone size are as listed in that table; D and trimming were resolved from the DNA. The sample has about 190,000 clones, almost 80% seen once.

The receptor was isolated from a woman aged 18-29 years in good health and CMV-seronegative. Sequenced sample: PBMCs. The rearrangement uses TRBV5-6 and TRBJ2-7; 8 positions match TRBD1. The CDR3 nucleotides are TGTGCCAGCAAACAGGGGGGTACCTACGAGCAGTACTTC. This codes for CASKQGGTYEQYF.